This T cell receptor beta chain was profiled in a study of radiation and T cells in renal cell carcinoma. The CDR3 has 13 amino acids. Germline V lookup: CDR1 SGHDN, CDR2 FVKESK. The ends were cut back, 5 bases at V and 5 bases at J, with 12 bases in the middle. As to treatment: 15 Gy SBRT to primary tumor, nephrectomy 4 weeks later. Nephrectomy followed 15 Gy stereotactic body radiation by 4 weeks. Assay: immunoSEQ multiplex PCR; the TCRdb copy retains only in-frame clones and omits some. The table lists roughly 12,000 clones, around 30% of them singletons, with 15% to 19% in the top ten. Whole-study results and caveats: Without pretreatment biopsies, baseline tumor clonotype presence was undetermined. Sampling covered only 0.95 to 1 g of each tumor. Compared with controls, irradiated tumors showed greater TCR clonality.

This clone was seen repeatedly, ten times or more. No antigen is known for it. The rearrangement uses TRBV14 and TRBJ2-5; D perhaps matches TRBD1 (5 bases). The source was tumor tissue, collected from a patient whose treatment included radiotherapy and nephrectomy. The TCR originated in a man aged 55 to 70 with renal cell carcinoma. CDR3: CASSEGRGETQYF. Here the CDR3 DNA reads TGTGCCAGCAGCGAAGGAAGGGGTGAGACCCAGTACTTC.